One and the same sample provided the 25 T cell receptor beta chains below, sequenced in a study of blood T cell repertoires in COVID-19. The repertoire was sequenced with immunoSEQ multiplex PCR; TCRdb's copy has only in-frame clones and lacks some. The sample lists over 400,000 clones; roughly 88% were seen once. Source material: peripheral blood. These receptors were taken from a woman in her thirties with active or convalescent COVID-19.

J is TRBJ2-3 and V is TRBV9, with D tentatively TRBD1 (6 bases). This CDR3 has 14 residues. Germline loops: CDR1 SGDLS, CDR2 YYNGEE. V lost 4 bases to trimming and J lost 7 bases, with 16 bases between them. The CDR3 nucleotides are TGTGCCAGCAGCTTAAGTGGGGGCCTGAATACGCAGTATTTT. This codes for CASSLSGGLNTQYF.

J is TRBJ1-1 and V is TRBV12-3 or TRBV12-4; TRBD1 might be the D (5 bases). CDR3 size: 13 residues. The CDR3: CASWEGIGTEAFF. The CDR3 DNA sequence: TGTGCGTCCTGGGAGGGGATCGGCACTGAAGCTTTCTTT.

V usage is TRBV4-1 and J usage is TRBJ2-7, with 12 nucleotides matching TRBD2. There are 14 residues in the CDR3. V lost 3 bases and J lost 6; bases outside the gene matches: 3. CDR1 is MGHRA and CDR2 is YSYEKL in the germline V gene. In DNA, the CDR3 is TGCGCCAGCAGCCACGGACTAGCGGGACTCGAGCAGTACTTC. Protein sequence: CASSHGLAGLEQYF.

The rearrangement joins TRBV6-5 to TRBJ1-1; 11 positions match TRBD1. Germline CDR1 reads MNHEY; CDR2 reads SVGAGI. The CDR3 is made up of 14 amino acids. The trim removed 6 bases at V and 5 bases at J, leaving 5 bases unmatched. CDR3 in DNA: TGTGCCAGCAGCATTTGGGACAGGGGGACTGAAGCTTTCTTT. Protein product: CASSIWDRGTEAFF.

V is TRBV12-3 or TRBV12-4 and J is TRBJ2-1, with no clear D. The V end was cut by 4 bases, the J end by 8 bases, with 12 bases between. This CDR3 comprises 13 residues. The CDR3 sequence is CASSYPGFDEQFF. As DNA, the CDR3 is TGTGCCAGCAGTTACCCGGGTTTCGATGAGCAGTTCTTC.

CDR3 residues: CAISEGQGYNSPLHF. The CDR3 DNA follows: TGTGCCATCAGTGAAGGGCAGGGTTATAATTCACCCCTCCACTTT. The gene calls are TRBV10-3 and TRBJ1-6; tentative D call: TRBD1 (5 bases). The CDR3 extends over 15 amino acids. The germline CDR1 and CDR2 sequences are ENHRY and SYGVKD. The V end was cut by 3 bases, the J end by 4 bases, with 10 bases between.

This chain uses TRBV5-4 with TRBJ2-7; a weak D match, TRBD1 (6 bases). The V and J ends lost 3 bases and 3 bases respectively, with 22 bases between them. Per germline, CDR1 SGHNT and CDR2 YYREEE (reference sequence). CDR3 size: 17 residues. CDR3 in amino acids: CASSSGELSGTRYEQYF. DNA of the CDR3: TGTGCCAGCAGCTCAGGGGAGTTGTCGGGGACGCGCTACGAGCAGTACTTC. Together with reference TRBV5-4 and TRBJ2-7, the CDR3 gives the full variable domain: ETGVTQSPTHLIKTRGQQVTLRCSSQSGHNTVSWYQQALGQGPQFIFQYYREEENGRGNFPPRFSGLQFPNYSSELNVNALELDDSALYLCASSSGELSGTRYEQYFGPGTRLTVT.

The chain is built from TRBV18 and TRBJ1-5; D is unresolved. Trimming cost V 0 bases and J 2 bases, with 8 bases left between them. Germline V gene data show CDR1 as KGHSH and CDR2 as LQKENI. This CDR3 spans 15 amino acids. CDR3 in DNA: TGTGCCAGCTCACCACCTAACCGGGGCAATCAGCCCCAGCATTTT. Protein product: CASSPPNRGNQPQHF. Looking up the rest from reference TRBV18 and TRBJ1-5 gives the full variable domain: NAGVMQNPRHLVRRRGQEARLRCSPMKGHSHVYWYRQLPEEGLKFMVYLQKENIIDESGMPKERFSAEFPKEGPSILRIQQVVRGDSAAYFCASSPPNRGNQPQHFGDGTRLSIL.

The V gene is TRBV7-9, the J gene TRBJ1-2, with D unclear. The germline V gene has CDR1 SEHNR and CDR2 FQNEAQ (reference sequence). The CDR3 is made up of 15 amino acids. V lost 5 bases and J 7 bases, leaving 20 bases between the germline ends. Here the CDR3 reads CASSADISNLSGYTF. The CDR3 region has the DNA TGTGCCAGCAGCGCAGACATTTCGAACCTGAGTGGCTACACCTTC.

This clone showed up just once. This chain uses TRBV5-4 with TRBJ2-3; D perhaps matches TRBD2 (5 bases). Trimming cost V 0 bases and J 5 bases, with 13 bases left between them. The CDR3 totals 15 residues. Per germline, CDR1 SGHNT and CDR2 YYREEE (reference sequence). The CDR3 is CASSLEVAGGDTQYF. For the CDR3, the DNA is TGTGCCAGCAGCTTGGAGGTGGCCGGAGGAGATACGCAGTATTTT.

This clone was observed a few times. The V gene is TRBV4-1, the J gene TRBJ2-7; 10 bases align to TRBD1. Germline assignment: CDR1 MGHRA and CDR2 YSYEKL. V was clipped by 1 base and J by 4 bases; unmatched bases: 4. The CDR3 loop spans 15 amino acids. CDR3 loop: CASSQGQGAFYEQYF. The CDR3 DNA follows: TGCGCCAGCAGCCAAGGACAGGGGGCTTTTTACGAGCAGTACTTC.

The CDR3 DNA reads as TGTGCCAGCAGTTATTCCTGGGGGGGGATAGGAAACACCATATATTTT. Translating it yields CASSYSWGGIGNTIYF. V and J are TRBV6-5 and TRBJ1-3; TRBD1 might be the D (5 bases). The CDR3 contains 16 residues. The V gene's germline CDR1 is MNHEY and CDR2 SVGAGI. Trimming pared 3 bases from V and 4 bases from J, leaving 16 bases between.

V and J are TRBV7-7 and TRBJ2-5, with D perhaps TRBD2 (5 bases). The germline V gene encodes CDR1 SSHAT and CDR2 FNYEAQ (reference sequence). There are 13 residues in the CDR3. Trimming shortened V by 5 bases and J by 1 base, and 8 bases separated the two germline ends. Here the CDR3 DNA reads TGTGCCAGCAGCCCCGGACTCCAAGAGACCCAGTACTTC. Its translation is CASSPGLQETQYF. Using reference TRBV7-7 and TRBJ2-5 for the parts outside the CDR3, the full variable domain is GAGVSQSPRYKVTKRGQDVTLRCDPISSHATLYWYQQALGQGPEFLTYFNYEAQPDKSGLPSDRFSAERPEGSISTLTIQRTEQRDSAMYRCASSPGLQETQYFGPGTRLLVL.

The CDR3 region has the DNA TGTGCCAGCAGCCCCTCTCGAAGGAGCGCGGAAGCTTTCTTT. This codes for CASSPSRRSAEAFF. This chain joins TRBV11-2 and TRBJ1-1, with no clear D. This CDR3 has 14 residues. V lost 5 bases and J 8 bases, leaving 18 bases between the germline ends. Germline V gives CDR1 SGHAT, CDR2 FQNNGV.

The chain recombines TRBV2 with TRBJ2-2; D perhaps matches TRBD2 (5 bases). V gave up 8 bases and J gave up 6 bases, with 25 bases separating them. The CDR3 totals 17 residues. Germline V gene sequence: CDR1 SNHLY, CDR2 FYNNEI. The CDR3 reads CASGWEWERDQPGELFF. For the CDR3, the DNA is TGTGCCAGCGGATGGGAATGGGAGAGGGATCAACCCGGGGAGCTGTTTTTT.

For the CDR3, the DNA is TGTGCCAGCAGGACGCTAGCGGGAGCGACAGATACGCAGTATTTT. Its protein is CASRTLAGATDTQYF. V and J are TRBV3-1 (or the pseudogene TRBV3-2) and TRBJ2-3; 10 bases line up with TRBD2. The germline gives CDR1 LGHDT, CDR2 YNNKEL (reference sequence). The CDR3 is 15 amino acids. The V gene end was trimmed by 6 bases and the J gene end by 3 bases; junction bases not matched to a gene: 6.

This clone has only one observation. The rearrangement links TRBV25-1 to TRBJ2-5; 9 nucleotides align to TRBD1. Unmatched junction bases numbered 9, after V lost 5 bases and J lost 5 bases. The CDR3 spans 15 residues. The germline V gene has CDR1 MGHDK and CDR2 SYGVNS. The CDR3 reads CASSSDRDRAETQYF. The DNA for the CDR3 is TGTGCCAGCAGTTCAGACCGGGACAGGGCCGAGACCCAGTACTTC.

The DNA of the CDR3 is TGTGCCAGCAGCCGGGACAGGGGGAGAAACTATGGCTACACCTTC. It specifies CASSRDRGRNYGYTF. This rearrangement joins TRBV5-6 to TRBJ1-2; TRBD1 matches at 11 bases. CDR1 SGHDT and CDR2 YYEEEE come from the germline V gene. The CDR3 is made up of 15 amino acids. V lost 4 bases to trimming and J lost 2 bases; unmatched junction nucleotides: 4.

The chain joins TRBV5-1 to TRBJ2-1; 10 positions agree with TRBD2. The CDR3 has 15 amino acids. V lost 0 bases to trimming and J lost 5 bases; unmatched junction nucleotides: 2. Germline V gene data show CDR1 as SGHRS and CDR2 as YFSETQ. CDR3 DNA sequence: TGCGCCAGCAGCTTGGAGCTAGCGGGGGACAATGAGCAGTTCTTC. The encoded protein is CASSLELAGDNEQFF.

V gene TRBV5-1 combines with J gene TRBJ2-3, with 14 bases that match TRBD2. The CDR3 length is 16 residues. V was clipped by 4 bases and J by 4 bases; unmatched bases: 5. Germline CDR1 reads SGHRS; CDR2 reads YFSETQ. Here the CDR3 DNA reads TGCGCCAGCAGCCTGGGGACTAGCGGGGGAGCAGATACGCAGTATTTT. It specifies CASSLGTSGGADTQYF.

The rearrangement uses TRBV12-3 or TRBV12-4 and TRBJ2-7; D is ambiguous. V shed 8 bases and J shed 6 bases, with 14 bases lying between them. The CDR3 is 12 amino acids. The DNA of the CDR3 is TGTGCCAGCTCCACGCGTGTTCTCGAGCAGTACTTC. Amino acid sequence: CASSTRVLEQYF.

The chain uses TRBV27 and TRBJ2-5, with TRBD1 matching over 7 bases. The CDR3 extends over 14 amino acids. CDR1 is MNHEY, CDR2 SMNVEV, per germline (reference sequence). Unmatched junction bases numbered 5, after V lost 2 bases and J lost 5 bases. The CDR3 bases are TGTGCCAGCAGTTTAACAGGGGTCTGGGAGACCCAGTACTTC. The encoded protein is CASSLTGVWETQYF.

The CDR3 spells CASSFPRGRSGRQPQHF. The DNA of the CDR3 is TGTGCCAGCAGCTTTCCCAGGGGAAGGTCCGGACGTCAGCCCCAGCATTTT. The rearrangement joins TRBV12-1 to TRBJ1-5; the table names TRBD1, a call not compared with the DNA. TRBV12-1 is recorded as a pseudogene. The CDR3 has 17 amino acids.

The V gene is TRBV6-5, the J gene TRBJ1-3; D unresolved. Germline-derived CDR1 and CDR2 are MNHEY and SVGAGI. The CDR3 runs 13 residues. Trimming left V 4 bases short and J 4 bases short, with 8 bases between. CDR3 sequence (DNA): TGTGCCAGCAGTTCGAGTTTGGGAAACACCATATATTTT. Translation gives CASSSSLGNTIYF.

This chain links TRBV21-1 with TRBJ1-1; the table gives TRBD1 as D, unverified against the DNA. TRBV21-1 is flagged as a pseudogene. The CDR3 covers 16 residues. CDR3 DNA: TGTGCCAGCACCCCAAACACAACGGACATGAACACTGAAGCTTTCTTT. Translated: CASTPNTTDMNTEAFF.